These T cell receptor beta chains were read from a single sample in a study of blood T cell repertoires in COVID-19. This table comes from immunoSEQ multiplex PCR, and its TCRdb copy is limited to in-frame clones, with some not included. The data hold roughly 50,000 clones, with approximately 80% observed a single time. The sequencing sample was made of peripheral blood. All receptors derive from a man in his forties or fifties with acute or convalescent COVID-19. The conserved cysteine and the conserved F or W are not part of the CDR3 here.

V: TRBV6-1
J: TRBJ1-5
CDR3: ASSELVPGQPQH

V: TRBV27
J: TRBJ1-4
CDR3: ASSLGGTNEKLF

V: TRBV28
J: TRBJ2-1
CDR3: ASSLGTSGGYNEQF

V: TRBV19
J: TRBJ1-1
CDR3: ASTLTGKNTEAF

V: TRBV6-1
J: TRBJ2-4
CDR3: ASSEQGLAGVIGKNIQY

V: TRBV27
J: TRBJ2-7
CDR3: ASKSSQASGYEQY

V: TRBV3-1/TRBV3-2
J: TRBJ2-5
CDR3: ASSPQLEETQY

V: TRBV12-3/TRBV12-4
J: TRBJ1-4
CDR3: ASSFASEKLF

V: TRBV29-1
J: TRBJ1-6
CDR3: SVSTEYNSPLH

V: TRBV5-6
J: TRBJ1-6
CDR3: ASSIQGHNSPLH

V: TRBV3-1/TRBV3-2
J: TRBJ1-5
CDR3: ASSQDPSSNQPQH

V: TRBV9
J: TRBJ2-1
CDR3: ASSAFGQGSYNEQF

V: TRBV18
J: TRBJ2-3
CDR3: ASSLGTGTTDTQY

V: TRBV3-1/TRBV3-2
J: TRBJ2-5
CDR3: ASSRVLGLAGVETQY

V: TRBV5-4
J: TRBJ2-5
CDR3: ASSLGPGQETQY

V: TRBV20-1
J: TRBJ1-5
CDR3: SASPGQGFLNQPQH

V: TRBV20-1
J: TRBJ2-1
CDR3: SASTYNEQF

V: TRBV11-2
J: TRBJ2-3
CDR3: ASSLAGTGGYTDTQY

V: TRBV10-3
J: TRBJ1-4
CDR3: AISERENEKLF

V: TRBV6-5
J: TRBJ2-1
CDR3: ASSYSSGTVNEQF

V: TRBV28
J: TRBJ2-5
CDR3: ASRSGTGGLRETQY

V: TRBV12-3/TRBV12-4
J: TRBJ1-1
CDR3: ASTHDRRTEAF

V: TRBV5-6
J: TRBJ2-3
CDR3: ASRLAGGPIGADTQY

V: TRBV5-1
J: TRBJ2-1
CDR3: ASSLNSGSYNEQF

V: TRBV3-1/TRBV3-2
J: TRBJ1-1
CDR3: ASSRQGGLTEAF

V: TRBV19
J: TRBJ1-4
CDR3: ASSMGTVGEKLF

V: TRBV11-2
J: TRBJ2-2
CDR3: ASSPIAGTNTGELF

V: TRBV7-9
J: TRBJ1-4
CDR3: ASSLSGGAEKLF

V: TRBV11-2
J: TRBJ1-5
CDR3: ASSLGGPTGLSNQPQH

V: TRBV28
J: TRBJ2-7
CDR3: ASSFYPPGNEQY

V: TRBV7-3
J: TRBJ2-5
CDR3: ASAASGGAYETQY

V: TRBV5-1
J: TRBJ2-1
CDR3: ASSLGTYSYNEQF

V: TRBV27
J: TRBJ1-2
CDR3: ASSLDGTGRYGYT

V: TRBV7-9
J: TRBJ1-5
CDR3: ASSYGYSNQPQH

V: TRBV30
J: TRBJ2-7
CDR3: AWSVLGRSPEQY

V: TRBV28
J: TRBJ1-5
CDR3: ASRKENNQPQH

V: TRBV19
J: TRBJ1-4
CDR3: ASSTQYRVEGEKLF

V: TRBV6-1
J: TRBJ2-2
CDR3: ASSEFGGSTGELF

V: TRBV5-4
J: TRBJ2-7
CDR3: ASSHNRGPSYEQY

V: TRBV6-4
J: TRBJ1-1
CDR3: ASSDNREGTEAF

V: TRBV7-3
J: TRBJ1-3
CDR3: ASSPEGDNGNTIY

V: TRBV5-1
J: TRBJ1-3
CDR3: ASSLAGYGNTIY

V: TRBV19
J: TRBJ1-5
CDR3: ASRALGRNSNQPQH

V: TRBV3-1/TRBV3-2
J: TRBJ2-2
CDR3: ASSQDERRNRKNTGELF

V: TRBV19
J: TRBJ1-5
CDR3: ASSTGQGSMPQH